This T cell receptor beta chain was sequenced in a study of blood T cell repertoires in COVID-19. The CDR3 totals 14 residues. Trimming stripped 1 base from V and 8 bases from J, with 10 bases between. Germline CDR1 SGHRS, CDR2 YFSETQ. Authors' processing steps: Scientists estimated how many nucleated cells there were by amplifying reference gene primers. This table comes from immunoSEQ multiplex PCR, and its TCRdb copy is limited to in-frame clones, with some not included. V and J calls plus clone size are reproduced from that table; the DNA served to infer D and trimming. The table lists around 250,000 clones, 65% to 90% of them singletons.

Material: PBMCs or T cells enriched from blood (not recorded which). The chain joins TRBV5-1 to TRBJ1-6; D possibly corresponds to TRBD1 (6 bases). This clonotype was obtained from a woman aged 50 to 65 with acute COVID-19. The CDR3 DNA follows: TGCGCCAGCAGCTTGAACAGGGATCATTCACCCCTCCACTTT. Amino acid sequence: CASSLNRDHSPLHF.